The 28 T cell receptor beta chains listed next were all sequenced from one sample in a study of T cell changes during pregnancy in multiple sclerosis. Some clones are missing from TCRdb's copy, which holds only in-frame ones; the method was immunoSEQ multiplex PCR. The repertoire holds 50,000 to 65,000 clones, with over 85% as singletons. The source material was CD8+ T cells from peripheral blood mononuclear cells, sampled before pregnancy. Receptor source: a female donor with multiple sclerosis, enrolled in a pregnancy study.

V usage is TRBV9 and J usage is TRBJ2-3; no clear D. Trimming stripped 1 base from V and 3 bases from J, with 21 bases between. Germline V gene lookup returns CDR1 SGDLS and CDR2 YYNGEE. This CDR3 has 18 amino acids. The CDR3, as DNA: TGTGCCAGCAGCGTAAGCAATGATAGACCGCCAGGTACAGATACGCAGTATTTT. It translates to CASSVSNDRPPGTDTQYF.

The V and J genes are TRBV6-4 and TRBJ2-3; 9 bases fit TRBD2. CDR3 size: 16 residues. Germline assignment: CDR1 MRHNA and CDR2 SNTAGT. V shed 0 bases and J 4 bases; nucleotides not matched to a gene: 5. The CDR3 coding sequence is TGTGCCAGCAGTGACTCGACCGGCGGGGGGGCAGATACGCAGTATTTT. It is translated as CASSDSTGGGADTQYF.

This rearrangement joins TRBV5-6 to TRBJ1-4; D gene uncertain. CDR1 and CDR2 (germline): SGHDT, YYEEEE. Trimming removed 0 bases from V and 8 bases from J, with 11 bases in between. The CDR3 runs to 14 residues. In DNA, the CDR3 is TGTGCCAGCAGCTTGGGTCGACGAGGCGAAAAACTGTTTTTT. Encoded protein: CASSLGRRGEKLFF.

This chain uses TRBV27 with TRBJ2-7; maybe TRBD1 (6 bases). Per the germline V gene, CDR1 is MNHEY and CDR2 is SMNVEV (reference sequence). This CDR3 is built from 13 residues. With 6 bases removed from V and 3 bases from J, the gap between germline ends came to 12 bases. The CDR3 sequence is CASRQGSFYEQYF. The CDR3 coding sequence is TGTGCCAGCAGACAGGGCTCCTTCTACGAGCAGTACTTC.

The chain recombines TRBV6-6 with TRBJ1-1, with a possible D match to TRBD1 (5 bases). Germline V gene lookup returns CDR1 MNHNY and CDR2 SVGAGI (reference sequence). The CDR3 loop spans 12 amino acids. The V gene lost 9 bases and the J gene lost 2 bases, with 10 bases spanning the gap. The CDR3 spells CASSGGNTEAFF. CDR3 coding DNA: TGTGCCAGTTCGGGGGGTAACACTGAAGCTTTCTTT.

The chain has TRBV5-1 and TRBJ2-4; 8 nucleotides match TRBD2. The trim removed 4 bases at V and 3 bases at J, leaving 9 bases unmatched. The length of the CDR3 is 16 residues. Germline V gives CDR1 SGHRS, CDR2 YFSETQ. The DNA for the CDR3 is TGCGCCAGCAGCGCCCTGACTAGCGCCAACAAAAACATTCAGTACTTC. Protein product: CASSALTSANKNIQYF.

This chain links TRBV27 with TRBJ1-1, with D maybe TRBD1 (6 bases). The CDR3 spans 15 residues. The V end was cut by 5 bases, the J end by 1 base, with 14 bases between. The germline gives CDR1 MNHEY, CDR2 SMNVEV (reference sequence). CDR3 region: CASSALGGGNTEAFF. The CDR3 region has the DNA TGTGCCAGCAGTGCCCTAGGGGGGGGGAACACTGAAGCTTTCTTT.

The rearrangement joins TRBV10-3 to TRBJ1-2; TRBD1 might be the D (6 bases). The CDR3 has 13 amino acids. Trimming pared 3 bases from V and 8 bases from J, leaving 13 bases between. Germline CDR1 and CDR2: ENHRY and SYGVKD. Written as DNA, the CDR3 is TGTGCCATCAGTGAAGGTGGGGGCAGAGGCTACACCTTC. Translated: CAISEGGGRGYTF.

The J gene is TRBJ2-7, the V gene TRBV29-1; the D gene is possibly TRBD1 (5 bases). The CDR3 loop spans 12 amino acids. Germline CDR1 reads SQVTM; CDR2 reads ANQGSEA. The V end was cut by 4 bases, the J end by 3 bases, with 10 bases between. The DNA for the CDR3 is TGCAGCGTTGTGGGGCAAGTCTACGAGCAGTACTTC. This gives the protein CSVVGQVYEQYF.

The CDR3 reads CAAGAGPMNTEAFF. CDR3 in DNA: TGTGCCGCGGGGGCAGGGCCTATGAACACTGAAGCTTTCTTT. The chain uses TRBV7-2 and TRBJ1-1, with D possibly matching TRBD1 (6 bases). This CDR3 has 14 amino acids. Germline loops: CDR1 SGHTA, CDR2 FQGNSA. Trimming pared 11 bases from V and 0 bases from J, leaving 16 bases between.

This chain connects TRBV9 to TRBJ2-1, with D possibly TRBD2 on 6 matching bases. The CDR3 extends over 11 amino acids. Per the germline V gene, CDR1 is SGDLS and CDR2 is YYNGEE. V lost 3 bases, J lost 15 bases, and 13 bases lay in between. The CDR3 protein is CASSDAGTLFF. The CDR3 nucleotides are TGTGCCAGCAGCGATGCCGGGACTTTGTTCTTC.

The genes are TRBV29-1 and TRBJ2-5; D unclear. V lost 1 base, J lost 5 bases, and 5 bases lay in between. The CDR3 is 11 amino acids. Germline CDR1 is SQVTM and CDR2 is ANQGSEA. CDR3 sequence (DNA): TGCAGCGTTGAAGGGCTGGAGACCCAGTACTTC. Amino acids: CSVEGLETQYF.

The genes are TRBV10-3 and TRBJ2-5; D may be TRBD1 (6 bases). V lost 10 bases, J lost 5 bases, and 17 bases lay in between. This CDR3 region has 13 residues. Germline CDR1 and CDR2: ENHRY and SYGVKD. This CDR3 is CATSGHPQETQYF. The CDR3 bases are TGTGCCACCTCGGGACACCCTCAGGAGACCCAGTACTTC.

The rearrangement links TRBV5-6 to TRBJ2-5; TRBD1 aligns across 7 bases. With V trimmed by 0 bases and J by 3 bases, 5 bases remained unmatched. This CDR3 is 15 amino acids long. In germline, CDR1 is SGHDT, CDR2 YYEEEE. CDR3 region: CASSLGTGRKETQYF. The CDR3 DNA reads TGTGCCAGCAGCTTGGGGACAGGAAGGAAAGAGACCCAGTACTTC.

The chain has TRBV29-1 and TRBJ2-3; possible D gene TRBD1, 6 bases. The CDR3 sequence is 10 residues long. Trimming pared 7 bases from V and 11 bases from J, leaving 13 bases between. CDR1 and CDR2 (germline): SQVTM, ANQGSEA. The CDR3: CSAWDNGQYF. CDR3 in DNA: TGCAGCGCCTGGGACAACGGGCAGTATTTT.

The chain is built from TRBV5-5 and TRBJ2-7; 7 bases agree with TRBD1. Germline CDR1 and CDR2: SGHKS and YYEKEE (reference sequence). After removal of 1 base from V and 3 bases from J, the junction contained 13 bases not matched to a gene. The CDR3 has 17 residues. The CDR3 spells CASSLFPTGQDFYEQYF. In DNA form, the CDR3 reads TGTGCCAGCAGCTTGTTCCCCACCGGACAGGACTTCTACGAGCAGTACTTC. The full variable domain, completed using reference TRBV5-5 and TRBJ2-7, is DAGVTQSPTHLIKTRGQQVTLRCSPISGHKSVSWYQQVLGQGPQFIFQYYEKEERGRGNFPDRFSARQFPNYSSELNVNALLLGDSALYLCASSLFPTGQDFYEQYFGPGTRLTVT.

This chain links TRBV4-3 with TRBJ2-7, with 8 bases lining up with TRBD2. The J segment lost 1 base and the V segment lost 4 bases, leaving 6 bases of the junction unmatched. The germline V gene encodes CDR1 LGHNA and CDR2 YSLEER. The CDR3 extends over 15 amino acids. In DNA form, the CDR3 reads TGCGCCAGCAGCCTCAGAACTAGCGGTTCCTACGAGCAGTACTTC. Translating it yields CASSLRTSGSYEQYF.

The rearrangement links TRBV7-9 to TRBJ1-1, with TRBD1 matching 7 bases. Per the germline V gene, CDR1 is SEHNR and CDR2 is FQNEAQ (reference sequence). The CDR3 has 15 residues. With 5 bases clipped from V and 4 bases from J, the junction kept 10 bases outside the gene matches. The CDR3 reads CASSPVGDSTTEAFF. DNA for the CDR3: TGTGCCAGCAGCCCCGTCGGGGACAGTACCACTGAAGCTTTCTTT.

The CDR3 sequence is CASKGRGADTQYF. The CDR3 DNA sequence: TGTGCCAGCAAGGGGAGGGGAGCAGATACGCAGTATTTT. J is TRBJ2-3 and V is TRBV9; 7 bases are a match to TRBD2. The CDR3 totals 13 residues. In germline, CDR1 is SGDLS, CDR2 YYNGEE. Unmatched junction bases numbered 5, after V lost 6 bases and J lost 4 bases.

V and J are TRBV27 and TRBJ1-4; 10 bases are a match to TRBD1. V gave up 6 bases and J gave up 8 bases; unmatched junction bases: 12. The CDR3 has 16 amino acids. CDR1 MNHEY and CDR2 SMNVEV come from the germline V gene (reference sequence). The CDR3 nucleotides read TGTGCCAGCAGGCGACTTGACAGGGGGCGAGGGGAAAAACTGTTTTTT. Translating gives CASRRLDRGRGEKLFF.

The chain uses TRBV9 and TRBJ2-1; possibly TRBD2 for D (6 bases). Trimming removed 4 bases from V and 6 bases from J, with 23 bases in between. This CDR3 comprises 17 residues. Per the germline V gene, CDR1 is SGDLS and CDR2 is YYNGEE. CDR3 loop: CASSPYLGSAGPNEQFF. Here the CDR3 DNA reads TGTGCCAGCAGCCCCTACTTAGGATCCGCGGGACCCAATGAGCAGTTCTTC.

The V call is TRBV5-4, the J call TRBJ1-1; TRBD1 matches at 7 bases. Trimming took 2 bases from V and 1 from J; bases not matched to a gene: 2. This CDR3 contains 14 residues. Looked up from germline, CDR1 is SGHNT and CDR2 is YYREEE (reference sequence). This CDR3 reads CASSLRGPNTEAFF. The CDR3 DNA sequence: TGTGCCAGCAGCTTAAGGGGGCCGAACACTGAAGCTTTCTTT.

This clone has at least ten counts. This chain joins TRBV9 and TRBJ2-3, with 7 bases aligning to TRBD2. CDR3 length: 16 residues. J lost 5 bases, V lost 5 bases, and 14 bases had no gene match. From germline, CDR1 is SGDLS and CDR2 YYNGEE. The CDR3 protein is CASSSPGGEILDTQYF. The CDR3 DNA is TGTGCCAGCAGTTCCCCTGGGGGGGAGATATTAGATACGCAGTATTTT.

The gene calls are TRBV7-2 and TRBJ1-5; tentative D call: TRBD1 (6 bases). This CDR3 is built from 14 residues. CDR1 SGHTA and CDR2 FQGNSA come from the germline V gene. The V and J ends lost 1 base and 6 bases respectively, with 10 bases between them. The CDR3 loop is CASSLGGGIQPQHF. CDR3 DNA: TGTGCCAGCAGCTTAGGGGGGGGCATTCAGCCCCAGCATTTT.

This clone was detected only once. The J gene is TRBJ2-1, the V gene TRBV19; 8 nucleotides align to TRBD1. Germline lookup yields CDR1 LNHDA and CDR2 SQIVND (reference sequence). V was pared by 6 bases and J by 7 bases, with 5 bases of the junction left unmatched. The CDR3 consists of 13 residues. CDR3 in DNA: TGTGCCAGTAGCCCAGGGGGCGGGAATGAGCAGTTCTTC. Protein: CASSPGGGNEQFF.

The gene calls are TRBV9 and TRBJ2-2; 8 bases are shared with TRBD2. With 0 bases clipped from V and 6 bases from J, the junction kept 4 bases outside the gene matches. Per the germline V gene, CDR1 is SGDLS and CDR2 is YYNGEE. The CDR3 consists of 15 residues. The CDR3 region is CASSVDGTSAGELFF. The CDR3 nucleotides read TGTGCCAGCAGCGTAGACGGGACTAGTGCCGGGGAGCTGTTTTTT.

The V and J genes are TRBV9 and TRBJ2-4, with 9 positions matching TRBD2. Germline assignment: CDR1 SGDLS and CDR2 YYNGEE. The CDR3 loop spans 16 amino acids. Trimming cost V 6 bases and J 8 bases; bases outside gene matches: 15. The CDR3 nucleotides are TGTGCCAGCACCCGAAGGTCGGCGGGGGGGCTGGACATTCAGTACTTC. This translates into CASTRRSAGGLDIQYF.

J is TRBJ1-2 and V is TRBV5-6, with a weak D call TRBD1 (6 bases). The V end lost 2 bases, the J end lost 4 bases, and 12 bases lay between the germline ends. The CDR3 runs 14 residues. The germline V gene encodes CDR1 SGHDT and CDR2 YYEEEE. As DNA, the CDR3 is TGTGCCAGCAGCTTAGGTCGGGACACCTATGGCTACACCTTC. This codes for CASSLGRDTYGYTF. Looking up the rest from reference TRBV5-6 and TRBJ1-2 gives the full variable domain: DAGVTQSPTHLIKTRGQQVTLRCSPKSGHDTVSWYQQALGQGPQFIFQYYEEEERQRGNFPDRFSGHQFPNYSSELNVNALLLGDSALYLCASSLGRDTYGYTFGSGTRLTVV.